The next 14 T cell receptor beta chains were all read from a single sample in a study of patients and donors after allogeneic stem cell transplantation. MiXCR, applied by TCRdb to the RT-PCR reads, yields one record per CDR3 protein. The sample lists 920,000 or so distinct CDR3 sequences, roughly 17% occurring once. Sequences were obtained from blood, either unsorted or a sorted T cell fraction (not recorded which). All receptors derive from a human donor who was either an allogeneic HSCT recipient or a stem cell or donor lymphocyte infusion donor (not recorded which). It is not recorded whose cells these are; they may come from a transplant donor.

The DNA of the CDR3 is TGCGCCAGCAGCCAAGGCGGGGGGTTTAGCGGGGAGCTGTTTTTT. Amino acid sequence: CASSQGGGFSGELFF. V is TRBV4-1 and J is TRBJ2-2; the match to TRBD2 covers 8 bases. CDR3 length: 15 amino acids. J was trimmed by 7 bases and V by 1 base; bases with no gene match: 5. CDR1 is MGHRA, CDR2 YSYEKL, per germline.

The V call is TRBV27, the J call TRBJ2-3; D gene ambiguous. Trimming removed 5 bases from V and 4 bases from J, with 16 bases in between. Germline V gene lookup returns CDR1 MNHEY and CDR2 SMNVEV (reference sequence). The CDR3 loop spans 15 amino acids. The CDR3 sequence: CASSPIALEADTQYF. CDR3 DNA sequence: TGTGCCAGCAGTCCCATAGCCTTAGAAGCAGATACGCAGTATTTT.

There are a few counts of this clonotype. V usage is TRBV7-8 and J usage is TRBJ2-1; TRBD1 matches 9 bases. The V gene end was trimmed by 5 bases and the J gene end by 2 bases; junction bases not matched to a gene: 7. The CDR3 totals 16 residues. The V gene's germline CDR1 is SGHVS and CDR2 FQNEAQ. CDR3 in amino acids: CASSPGTGKTYNEQFF. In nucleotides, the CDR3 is TGTGCCAGCAGCCCAGGGACAGGGAAAACCTACAATGAGCAGTTCTTC.

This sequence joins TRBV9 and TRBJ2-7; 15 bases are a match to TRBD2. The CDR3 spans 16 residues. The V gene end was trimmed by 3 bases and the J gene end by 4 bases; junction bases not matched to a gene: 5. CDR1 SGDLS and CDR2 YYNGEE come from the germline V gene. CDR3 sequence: CASSAGTSGRIYEQYF. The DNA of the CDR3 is TGTGCCAGCAGCGCCGGGACTAGCGGGAGGATATACGAGCAGTACTTC.

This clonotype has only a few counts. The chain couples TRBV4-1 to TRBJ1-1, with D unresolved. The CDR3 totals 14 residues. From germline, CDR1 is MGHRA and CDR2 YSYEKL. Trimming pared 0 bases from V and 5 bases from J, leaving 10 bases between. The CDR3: CASSQDRSETEAFF. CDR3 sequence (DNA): TGCGCCAGCAGCCAAGATCGAAGTGAAACTGAAGCTTTCTTT.

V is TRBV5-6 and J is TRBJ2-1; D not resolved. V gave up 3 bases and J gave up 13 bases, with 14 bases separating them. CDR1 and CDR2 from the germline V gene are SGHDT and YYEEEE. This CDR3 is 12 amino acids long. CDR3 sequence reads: CASSSTPLVQFF. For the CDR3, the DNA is TGTGCCAGCAGCTCTACGCCGCTAGTACAGTTCTTC.

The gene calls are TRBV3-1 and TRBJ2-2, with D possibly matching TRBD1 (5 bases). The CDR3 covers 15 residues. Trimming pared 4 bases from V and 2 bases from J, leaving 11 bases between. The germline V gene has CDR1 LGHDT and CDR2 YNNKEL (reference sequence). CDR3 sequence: CASSPPQGNTGELFF. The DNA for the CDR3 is TGTGCCAGCAGCCCCCCCCAGGGAAACACCGGGGAGCTGTTTTTT.

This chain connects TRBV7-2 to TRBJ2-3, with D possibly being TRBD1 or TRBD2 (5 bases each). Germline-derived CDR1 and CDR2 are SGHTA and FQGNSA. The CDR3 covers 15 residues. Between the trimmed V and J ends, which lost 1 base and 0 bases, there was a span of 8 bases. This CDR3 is CASSLGGASTDTQYF. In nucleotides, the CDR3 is TGTGCCAGCAGCTTAGGAGGGGCTAGCACAGATACGCAGTATTTT.

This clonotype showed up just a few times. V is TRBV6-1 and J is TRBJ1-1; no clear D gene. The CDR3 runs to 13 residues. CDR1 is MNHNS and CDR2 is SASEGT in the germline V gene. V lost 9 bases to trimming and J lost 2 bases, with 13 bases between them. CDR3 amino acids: CASTFQPNTEAFF. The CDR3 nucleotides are TGTGCCAGTACATTCCAGCCCAACACTGAAGCTTTCTTT.

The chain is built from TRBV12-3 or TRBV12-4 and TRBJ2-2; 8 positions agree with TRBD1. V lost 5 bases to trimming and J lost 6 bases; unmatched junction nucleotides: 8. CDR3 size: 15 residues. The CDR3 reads CASSPRQGIAGELFF. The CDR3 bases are TGTGCCAGCAGTCCCCGACAGGGGATCGCCGGGGAGCTGTTTTTT.

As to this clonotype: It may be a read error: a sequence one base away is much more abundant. The CDR3 region is CASSLQAGELFF. For the CDR3, the DNA is TGTGCCAGCAGCCTCCAGGCCGGGGAGCTGTTTTTT. V usage is TRBV27 and J usage is TRBJ2-2; D gene uncertain. This CDR3 comprises 12 residues. Germline V gene lookup returns CDR1 MNHEY and CDR2 SMNVEV (reference sequence). Trimming took 6 bases from V and 6 from J, leaving 8 bases between them.

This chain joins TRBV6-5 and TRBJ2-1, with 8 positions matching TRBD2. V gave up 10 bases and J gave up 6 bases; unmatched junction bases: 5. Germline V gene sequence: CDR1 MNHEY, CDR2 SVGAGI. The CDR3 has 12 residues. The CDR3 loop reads CATSSGGNEQFF. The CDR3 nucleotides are TGTGCCACCTCGAGCGGGGGCAATGAGCAGTTCTTC.

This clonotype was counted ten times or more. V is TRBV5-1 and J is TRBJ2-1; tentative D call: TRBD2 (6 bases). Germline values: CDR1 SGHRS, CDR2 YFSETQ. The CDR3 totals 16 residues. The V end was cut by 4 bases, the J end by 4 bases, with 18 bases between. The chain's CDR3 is CASSVSVVGGYNEQFF. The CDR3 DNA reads TGCGCCAGCAGCGTAAGCGTCGTCGGAGGGTACAATGAGCAGTTCTTC.

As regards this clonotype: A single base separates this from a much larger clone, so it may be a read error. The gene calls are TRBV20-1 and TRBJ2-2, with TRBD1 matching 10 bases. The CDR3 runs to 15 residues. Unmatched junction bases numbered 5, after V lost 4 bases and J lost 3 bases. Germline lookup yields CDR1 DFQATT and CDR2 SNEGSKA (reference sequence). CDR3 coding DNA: TGCAGTGCTAATCCCGGGACAGGGGACACCGGGGAGCTGTTTTTT. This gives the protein CSANPGTGDTGELFF.